A selection of T cell receptor beta chains follows, all from one sample in a study of blood T cell repertoires in COVID-19. Sequencing was performed with immunoSEQ multiplex PCR; in TCRdb, only in-frame clones are kept and a portion is missing. The sample has tens of thousands of clones; about 87% are singletons. The sequenced sample was peripheral blood. The receptors come from a human donor in a cohort sampled during active COVID-19. CDR3s include the opening cysteine and the closing phenylalanine or tryptophan.

>TRBJ2-2|TRBV6-2/TRBV6-3
CASSYAGLAGPSNTGELFF
>TRBJ2-5|TRBV4-2
CASSQSGDETQYF
>TRBJ1-2|TRBV5-8
CASSFLSVVDYGYTF
>TRBJ1-2|TRBV5-1
CASSAGAAAVNYGYTF
>TRBJ2-3|TRBV5-1
CASSFPQELRGVTDTQYF
>TRBJ1-1|TRBV2
CASKNPWSRQNTEAFF
>TRBJ2-3|TRBV11-3
CASSPGLAGSDTQYF
>TRBJ1-3|TRBV18
CASSPQGAGNTIYF
>TRBJ2-1|TRBV11-2
CASSLDLGASFEQFF
>TRBJ2-5|TRBV7-2
CASRPSVTSVETQYF
>TRBJ2-3|TRBV5-1
CASSLEVAGGLDTQYF
>TRBJ1-2|TRBV7-2
CASSSGPWGGYTF
>TRBJ1-4|TRBV28
CASSPWSRVTNEKLFF
>TRBJ1-6|TRBV5-8
CASSPTGGNNSPLHF
>TRBJ1-1|TRBV5-1
CASSLSDSNTEAFF
>TRBJ2-7|TRBV18
CASSEGVIHEQYF
>TRBJ2-3|TRBV9
CASSAGTGSTDTQYF
>TRBJ1-3|TRBV9
CASSVDFGGWSGNTIYF
>TRBJ1-1|TRBV5-1
CASSWGGDTEAFF
>TRBJ2-5|TRBV19
CASSIAEETQYF
>TRBJ1-2|TRBV5-6
CASSLGDRGYGYTF
>TRBJ2-1|TRBV5-6
CASSLYGGRSYNEQFF
>TRBJ2-6|TRBV28
CASQRQISGANVLTF
>TRBJ2-5|TRBV19
CASSSGILKNRKTQYF
>TRBJ2-1|TRBV2
CASSDSSGAQFF
>TRBJ1-3|TRBV30
CAWKRSGNTIYF
>TRBJ1-3|TRBV18
CASSPNRVNSMSSGNTIYF
>TRBJ1-1|TRBV28
CASSRRRQSAEAFF
>TRBJ2-7|TRBV7-9
CASSSLGASYEQYF
>TRBJ2-1|TRBV2
CASSERLASDLYNEQFF
>TRBJ2-2|TRBV11-3
CASSSTGGQSGELFF
>TRBJ1-1|TRBV9
CASSVGTGSVETEAFF